What follows are 24 T cell receptor beta chains derived from one specimen sequenced in a study of blood T cell repertoires in COVID-19 (dated by TCRdb to about 2020). To prepare the library, the immunoSEQ multiplex PCR assay was applied. As stored in TCRdb, this immuneACCESS dataset retains in-frame rearrangements with V and J assigned. A fraction of the clones does not appear; measured against another copy, unresolved V genes explain less than half of the discrepancy, and the remainder lacks a known reason. This sample lists roughly 200,000 clones; 89% were detected once. The ten top clones hold around 2.3% of the sample. The specimen was PBMCs or T cells enriched from blood (not recorded which). The receptors derive from a woman in her forties with acute COVID-19.

The V and J genes are TRBV19 and TRBJ1-1; a possible D gene is TRBD1 (5 bases). The germline V gene has CDR1 LNHDA and CDR2 SQIVND (reference sequence). The V gene lost 10 bases and the J gene lost 5 bases, with 20 bases spanning the gap. CDR3 length: 14 amino acids. The CDR3 sequence is CATDRAGRRTEAFF. CDR3 DNA sequence: TGTGCCACCGATAGGGCGGGGCGGCGAACTGAAGCTTTCTTT.

This clone was seen more than once but under ten times. The V call is TRBV18, the J call TRBJ2-7; 9 bases match TRBD2. There are 17 residues in the CDR3. Germline V gene data show CDR1 as KGHSH and CDR2 as LQKENI. J was trimmed by 3 bases and V by 0 bases; bases with no gene match: 9. CDR3 sequence: CASSPPIGGRGVYEQYF. For the CDR3, the DNA is TGTGCCAGCTCACCACCGATCGGCGGGAGGGGGGTCTACGAGCAGTACTTC. Complete variable domain (other parts from reference TRBV18 and TRBJ2-7): NAGVMQNPRHLVRRRGQEARLRCSPMKGHSHVYWYRQLPEEGLKFMVYLQKENIIDESGMPKERFSAEFPKEGPSILRIQQVVRGDSAAYFCASSPPIGGRGVYEQYFGPGTRLTVT.

This chain joins TRBV20-1 and TRBJ2-3; D remains unclear. V lost 5 bases and J lost 2, with 2 bases in between. Germline loops: CDR1 DFQATT, CDR2 SNEGSKA (reference sequence). CDR3 size: 10 residues. The CDR3 reads CSALTDTQYF. DNA for the CDR3: TGCAGTGCTCTCACAGATACGCAGTATTTT.

The sample holds one count of this clone. This chain joins TRBV13 and TRBJ2-1, with TRBD2 identical over 9 bases. Per germline, CDR1 PRHDT and CDR2 FYEKMQ (reference sequence). The J segment lost 2 bases and the V segment lost 3 bases, leaving 5 bases of the junction unmatched. The CDR3 extends over 16 amino acids. The CDR3: CASSFFGGGAYNEQFF. The CDR3, as DNA: TGTGCCAGCAGCTTTTTCGGCGGGGGGGCCTACAATGAGCAGTTCTTC. Supplemented by reference TRBV13 and TRBJ2-1, the full variable domain reads AAGVIQSPRHLIKEKRETATLKCYPIPRHDTVYWYQQGPGQDPQFLISFYEKMQSDKGSIPDRFSAQQFSDYHSELNMSSLELGDSALYFCASSFFGGGAYNEQFFGPGTRLTVL.

This chain joins TRBV6-5 and TRBJ2-1, with 13 bases matching TRBD2. V was pared by 0 bases and J by 9 bases, with 5 bases of the junction left unmatched. Germline assignment: CDR1 MNHEY and CDR2 SVGAGI. This CDR3 has 16 amino acids. CDR3: CASSYSTSGRAFEQFF. The CDR3 DNA sequence: TGTGCCAGCAGTTACTCAACTAGCGGGAGGGCCTTTGAGCAGTTCTTC.

J is TRBJ1-5 and V is TRBV2; D may be TRBD1 (5 bases). The CDR3 has 17 amino acids. Trimming stripped 6 bases from V and 2 bases from J, with 20 bases between. Looked up from germline, CDR1 is SNHLY and CDR2 is FYNNEI. CDR3: CASSPTPQGSGNQPQHF. Here the CDR3 DNA reads TGTGCCAGCAGCCCTACCCCGCAGGGATCGGGCAATCAGCCCCAGCATTTT.

The chain is built from TRBV12-5 and TRBJ2-5, with a weak D call TRBD2 (6 bases). CDR1 is LGHNT, CDR2 FRNRAP, per germline. The CDR3 runs 15 residues. V lost 1 base to trimming and J lost 5 bases, with 14 bases between them. CDR3 sequence reads: CASGLATPSAETQYF. The CDR3 DNA follows: TGTGCTAGTGGTTTGGCAACCCCTAGCGCCGAGACCCAGTACTTC.

This chain links TRBV6-2 or TRBV6-3 with TRBJ2-3; 7 nucleotides line up with TRBD1. Germline-derived CDR1 and CDR2 are MNHEY and SVGEGT. The V gene end was trimmed by 6 bases and the J gene end by 4 bases; junction bases not matched to a gene: 10. The CDR3 loop spans 15 amino acids. CDR3 sequence (DNA): TGTGCCAGCAGCCTCACGTCAGGGGGATCAGATACGCAGTATTTT. It codes for CASSLTSGGSDTQYF.

The chain couples TRBV11-1 to TRBJ1-1; 8 bases are shared with TRBD1. Germline V lookup: CDR1 SGHAT, CDR2 FQDESV (reference sequence). CDR3 length equals 15 residues. Trimming cost V 5 bases and J 1 base; bases outside gene matches: 6. The DNA of the CDR3 is TGTGCCAGCAGCGCAACCAGGGGGCCGAACACTGAAGCTTTCTTT. Translated, it gives CASSATRGPNTEAFF.

A few counts support this clone. The J gene is TRBJ2-1, the V gene TRBV5-1; 8 positions agree with TRBD2. Germline V lookup: CDR1 SGHRS, CDR2 YFSETQ. Trimming at V came to 2 bases and at J to 0 bases, leaving 7 bases not matched to a gene. This CDR3 spans 17 amino acids. CDR3 loop: CASSFGLAGDSYNEQFF. The CDR3 DNA reads as TGCGCCAGCAGCTTTGGACTAGCCGGGGACTCCTACAATGAGCAGTTCTTC.

The chain joins TRBV30 to TRBJ2-2; TRBD2 aligns across 13 bases. CDR1 and CDR2 (germline): GTSNPN, SVGIG (reference sequence). Trimming took 3 bases from V and 8 from J; bases not matched to a gene: 3. CDR3 length: 14 residues. The CDR3: CAWRGLAGSGELFF. The CDR3 coding sequence is TGTGCCTGGAGGGGACTAGCGGGATCTGGGGAGCTGTTTTTT.

This chain uses TRBV28 with TRBJ2-4; D ambiguous. Trimming pared 6 bases from V and 1 base from J, leaving 7 bases between. Germline-derived CDR1 and CDR2 are MDHEN and SYDVKM. There are 13 residues in the CDR3. The CDR3 region is CASREIAKNIQYF. As DNA, the CDR3 is TGTGCCAGCAGGGAGATTGCCAAAAACATTCAGTACTTC.

The genes are TRBV19 and TRBJ1-5, with D possibly being TRBD1 (5 bases). Trimming cost V 0 bases and J 0 bases, with 21 bases left between them. The CDR3 runs 20 residues. Germline lookup yields CDR1 LNHDA and CDR2 SQIVND (reference sequence). The CDR3 nucleotides read TGTGCCAGTAGTATAGACCCAAATGTGGGGCTAGGTTATAGCAATCAGCCCCAGCATTTT. Protein: CASSIDPNVGLGYSNQPQHF.

The chain couples TRBV3-1 (or the pseudogene TRBV3-2) to TRBJ2-3; 15 bases are a match to TRBD2. Germline lookup yields CDR1 LGHDT and CDR2 YNNKEL (reference sequence). The length of the CDR3 is 16 residues. The V and J ends lost 4 bases and 4 bases, in that order; junction bases with no gene match: 3. CDR3 amino acids: CASSPGLAGGADTQYF. The CDR3 region has the DNA TGTGCCAGCAGCCCGGGACTAGCGGGGGGTGCAGATACGCAGTATTTT.

In DNA, the CDR3 is TGTGCCAGTAGTATTGGGTCAGGGGTTAAAGAGACCCAGTACTTC. This translates into CASSIGSGVKETQYF. This chain connects TRBV19 to TRBJ2-5, with D possibly TRBD1 on 6 matching bases. Germline CDR1 and CDR2: LNHDA and SQIVND (reference sequence). This CDR3 has 15 amino acids. V was trimmed by 3 bases and J by 3 bases, leaving 14 bases between them.

This clone was detected once. J is TRBJ2-7 and V is TRBV3-1 (or the pseudogene TRBV3-2), with D hard to call. The CDR3 length is 14 residues. V lost 0 bases and J lost 0, with 6 bases in between. Germline-derived CDR1 and CDR2 are LGHDT and YNNKEL (reference sequence). CDR3 nucleotides: TGTGCCAGCAGCCAAGACGCCTACTCCTACGAGCAGTACTTC. Residues: CASSQDAYSYEQYF.

V is TRBV4-2 and J is TRBJ2-7, with TRBD1 as a possible D gene (6 bases). V dropped 1 base and J dropped 2 bases, with 12 bases sitting between them. This CDR3 is built from 15 residues. CDR1 and CDR2 from the germline V gene are LGHNA and YNFKEQ. DNA of the CDR3: TGTGCCAGCAGCCAAGCCTGGGACATAACCTACGAGCAGTACTTC. Protein sequence: CASSQAWDITYEQYF.

This clone occurred once. CDR3 region: CAITEAGQSSGYTF. The CDR3 DNA sequence: TGTGCCATCACCGAGGCGGGTCAGTCCTCAGGCTACACCTTC. V is TRBV10-3 and J is TRBJ1-2; no clear D. Germline CDR1 reads ENHRY; CDR2 reads SYGVKD. The CDR3 has 14 amino acids. The ends were cut back, 7 bases at V and 8 bases at J, with 20 bases in the middle.

This clone was seen a few times. The chain combines TRBV6-5 with TRBJ2-2; TRBD1 aligns across 8 bases. The germline CDR1 and CDR2 sequences are MNHEY and SVGAGI. The CDR3 loop spans 14 amino acids. Trimming took 8 bases from V and 4 from J; bases not matched to a gene: 6. The CDR3 DNA follows: TGTGCCAGCGCCCGGACAGGGACCACCGGGGAGCTGTTTTTT. It encodes CASARTGTTGELFF.

The V call is TRBV7-2, the J call TRBJ2-3, with D perhaps TRBD1 (5 bases). Per germline, CDR1 SGHTA and CDR2 FQGNSA. V dropped 8 bases and J dropped 3 bases, with 12 bases sitting between them. CDR3 length: 13 amino acids. The CDR3 DNA is TGTGCCAGCCGTACCAGGGAAACAGATACGCAGTATTTT. Translated: CASRTRETDTQYF.

On this clone: One junction end does not reproduce the germline sequence, and a read error may be involved. The rearrangement links TRBV10-1 to TRBJ2-7; TRBD2 might be the D (5 bases). This CDR3 comprises 14 residues. Germline CDR1 reads WNHNN; CDR2 reads SYGVQD (reference sequence). CDR3 nucleotide sequence: TGCGCCAGCAGTGAGTCGAGGGAAGGGTACGGGCAGTACTTC. It yields the protein CASSESREGYGQYF.

The CDR3 is CASSRGLDDPVTQYF. CDR3 DNA: TGTGCCAGTAGTAGGGGGCTCGACGATCCAGTTACGCAGTATTTT. J is TRBJ2-3 and V is TRBV19, with D possibly matching TRBD1 (6 bases). The V end lost 4 bases, the J end lost 8 bases, and 19 bases lay between the germline ends. From germline, CDR1 is LNHDA and CDR2 SQIVND (reference sequence). CDR3 length: 15 amino acids.

With regard to this clone: Other DNA sequences in this specimen translate into the identical CDR3. The J gene is TRBJ1-6, the V gene TRBV27; D remains ambiguous. In germline, CDR1 is MNHEY, CDR2 SMNVEV (reference sequence). Trimming left V 4 bases short and J 2 bases short, with 6 bases between. The CDR3 contains 14 residues. CDR3 DNA: TGTGCCAGCAGTTCTAGGCCCTATAATTCACCCCTCCACTTT. This codes for CASSSRPYNSPLHF.

This clone was seen only once. This chain uses TRBV10-3 with TRBJ1-2, with TRBD1 matching over 7 bases. With V trimmed by 6 bases and J by 1 base, 5 bases remained unmatched. Germline V gives CDR1 ENHRY, CDR2 SYGVKD. The CDR3 runs 14 residues. The CDR3 spells CAIRQGILNYGYTF. The CDR3 nucleotides are TGTGCCATCAGACAGGGGATCCTTAACTATGGCTACACCTTC.